This entry lists 3 T cell receptor beta chains sequenced from one sample in a study of response to subunit inactivated influenza vaccine. One entry per CDR3 protein, called by TCRdb with MiXCR from the RT-PCR reads. The table shows a few hundred thousand distinct CDR3 sequences, with roughly a fifth occurring only once. This specimen was PBMCs from blood, taken 21 months after vaccination. The receptors were gathered from a man aged 45-69 years who received an inactivated influenza vaccine.

This clonotype appeared once. V usage is TRBV7-8 and J usage is TRBJ2-1, with TRBD2 matching 15 bases. V gave up 4 bases and J gave up 4 bases; unmatched junction bases: 8. Germline V lookup: CDR1 SGHVS, CDR2 FQNEAQ. The CDR3 length is 18 residues. In DNA form, the CDR3 reads TGTGCCAGCAGCTGGATAGGGACTAGCGGGGGGCGTTACAATGAGCAGTTCTTC. Protein: CASSWIGTSGGRYNEQFF.

The rearrangement joins TRBV5-4 to TRBJ2-1, with TRBD2 identical over 11 bases. CDR3 length equals 15 residues. The germline CDR1 and CDR2 sequences are SGHNT and YYREEE (reference sequence). V was pared by 2 bases and J by 8 bases, with 6 bases of the junction left unmatched. The CDR3 here is CASSFSGGAVDEQFF. CDR3 sequence (DNA): TGTGCCAGCAGCTTTAGCGGGGGGGCGGTCGATGAGCAGTTCTTC.

This clonotype was recorded many times. The chain employs TRBV20-1 and TRBJ1-2, with D unclear. V was cut by 0 bases and J by 7 bases, with 15 bases left in between. The germline gives CDR1 DFQATT, CDR2 SNEGSKA (reference sequence). The CDR3 runs to 14 residues. CDR3 loop: CSARDLRSSGGYTF. DNA for the CDR3: TGCAGTGCTAGAGATCTGAGGAGTTCCGGTGGCTACACCTTC.